One and the same sample provided the 12 T cell receptor beta chains below, sequenced in a study of blood T cell repertoires in COVID-19. Clones were read by immunoSEQ multiplex PCR, and TCRdb kept only the in-frame ones, dropping some. The sample consists of under 15,000 clones, around 87% of them appearing once. Material for sequencing was peripheral blood. These receptors originate from a human donor with active COVID-19. The donor label of this sample is uncertain.

The V gene is TRBV13, the J gene TRBJ1-6, with D perhaps matching TRBD1 (6 bases). The CDR3 sequence is 15 residues long. Trimming took 2 bases from V and 10 from J, leaving 15 bases between them. CDR1 and CDR2 (germline): PRHDT, FYEKMQ (reference sequence). In DNA, the CDR3 is TGTGCCAGCAGCTTAAGGGACACCCCGGGGTCACCCCTCCACTTT. This sequence encodes CASSLRDTPGSPLHF.

This clone was recorded once. V gene TRBV6-5 combines with J gene TRBJ1-1, with D possibly matching TRBD1 (5 bases). Germline V gives CDR1 MNHEY, CDR2 SVGAGI. This CDR3 spans 13 amino acids. Trimming pared 9 bases from V and 0 bases from J, leaving 11 bases between. The CDR3 nucleotides read TGTGCCAGTCGACAGTTCCTGAACACTGAAGCTTTCTTT. Its protein is CASRQFLNTEAFF.

The chain couples TRBV5-6 to TRBJ2-7; the match to TRBD1 covers 8 bases. CDR3 length: 15 amino acids. V lost 3 bases, J lost 2 bases, and 7 bases stayed unmatched. The germline CDR1 and CDR2 sequences are SGHDT and YYEEEE. CDR3 loop: CASSWRTGNPYEQYF. The CDR3 bases are TGTGCCAGCAGCTGGCGGACAGGGAACCCCTACGAGCAGTACTTC. Supplemented by reference TRBV5-6 and TRBJ2-7, the full variable domain reads DAGVTQSPTHLIKTRGQQVTLRCSPKSGHDTVSWYQQALGQGPQFIFQYYEEEERQRGNFPDRFSGHQFPNYSSELNVNALLLGDSALYLCASSWRTGNPYEQYFGPGTRLTVT.

This clone was detected only once. The rearrangement joins TRBV7-9 to TRBJ2-3; D may be TRBD2 (5 bases). This CDR3 comprises 15 residues. V was cut by 3 bases and J by 0 bases, with 10 bases left in between. Germline V lookup: CDR1 SEHNR, CDR2 FQNEAQ (reference sequence). In nucleotides, the CDR3 is TGTGCCAGCAGCTTGGGCGGGCTTAGCACAGATACGCAGTATTTT. Its protein is CASSLGGLSTDTQYF.

The chain carries TRBV18 and TRBJ2-7; TRBD1 matches 8 bases. The CDR3 runs 14 residues. V shed 2 bases, J shed 4 bases, and the junction held 4 bases outside the gene matches. CDR1 and CDR2 (germline): KGHSH, LQKENI. The CDR3: CASSPGTGEYEQYF. The CDR3 DNA follows: TGTGCCAGCTCACCAGGGACAGGTGAATACGAGCAGTACTTC.

This clone was detected a few times. The CDR3 spells CASSLNGRPGAEQYF. CDR3 DNA sequence: TGTGCCAGCAGCTTAAACGGGAGGCCGGGCGCCGAGCAGTACTTC. V usage is TRBV7-3 and J usage is TRBJ2-7; 7 bases agree with TRBD2. This CDR3 region has 15 residues. V shed 1 base and J 6 bases; nucleotides not matched to a gene: 9. Per the germline V gene, CDR1 is SGHTA and CDR2 is FQGTGA.

J is TRBJ2-7 and V is TRBV5-1; D unresolved. The CDR3 extends over 14 amino acids. Deletions cut 4 bases from V and 0 bases from J, with 11 bases between. CDR1 is SGHRS and CDR2 is YFSETQ in the germline V gene. CDR3 amino acids: CASSPLADSYEQYF. CDR3 in DNA: TGCGCCAGCAGCCCCCTGGCAGACTCCTACGAGCAGTACTTC.

The rearrangement links TRBV9 to TRBJ2-1; 8 bases align to TRBD2. The V gene's germline CDR1 is SGDLS and CDR2 YYNGEE. The CDR3 consists of 15 residues. J was trimmed by 7 bases and V by 0 bases; bases with no gene match: 6. CDR3 residues: CASSVAPGGGNEQFF. The CDR3, as DNA: TGTGCCAGCAGCGTAGCCCCGGGAGGGGGGAATGAGCAGTTCTTC. The full variable domain, rest sourced from reference TRBV9 and TRBJ2-1, is DSGVTQTPKHLITATGQRVTLRCSPRSGDLSVYWYQQSLDQGLQFLIQYYNGEERAKGNILERFSAQQFPDLHSELNLSSLELGDSALYFCASSVAPGGGNEQFFGPGTRLTVL.

The V gene is TRBV4-2, the J gene TRBJ2-2, with TRBD2 matching 10 bases. This CDR3 is 16 amino acids long. Trimming at V came to 0 bases and at J to 5 bases, leaving 3 bases not matched to a gene. Germline-derived CDR1 and CDR2 are LGHNA and YNFKEQ. DNA of the CDR3: TGTGCCAGCAGCCAAGAACTAGCGGGGCGAACCGGGGAGCTGTTTTTT. It is translated as CASSQELAGRTGELFF.

J is TRBJ2-4 and V is TRBV10-3; 7 bases map to TRBD1. Trimming took 5 bases from V and 8 from J; bases not matched to a gene: 9. Germline V gene sequence: CDR1 ENHRY, CDR2 SYGVKD. The CDR3 covers 14 residues. The CDR3 coding sequence is TGTGCCATCAGTAAGACAGGGCGGGTTGACATTCAGTACTTC. Amino acids: CAISKTGRVDIQYF.

V is TRBV7-8 and J is TRBJ2-1; 10 bases are shared with TRBD2. Germline trimming cut 5 bases from V and 2 bases from J; bases unmatched to any gene: 3. CDR1 is SGHVS and CDR2 is FQNEAQ in the germline V gene. The CDR3 has 15 amino acids. The CDR3 nucleotides read TGTGCCAGCAGCCCCAGCGGGGGGGCCTACAATGAGCAGTTCTTC. Translated: CASSPSGGAYNEQFF.

V gene TRBV11-2 combines with J gene TRBJ2-6, with a possible D match to TRBD1 (7 bases). V shed 5 bases and J shed 0 bases, with 14 bases lying between them. Germline-derived CDR1 and CDR2 are SGHAT and FQNNGV. This CDR3 has 17 amino acids. The CDR3 loop reads CASSPRDRPSGANVLTF. CDR3 coding DNA: TGTGCCAGCAGCCCGCGGGACAGACCCTCTGGGGCCAACGTCCTGACTTTC.